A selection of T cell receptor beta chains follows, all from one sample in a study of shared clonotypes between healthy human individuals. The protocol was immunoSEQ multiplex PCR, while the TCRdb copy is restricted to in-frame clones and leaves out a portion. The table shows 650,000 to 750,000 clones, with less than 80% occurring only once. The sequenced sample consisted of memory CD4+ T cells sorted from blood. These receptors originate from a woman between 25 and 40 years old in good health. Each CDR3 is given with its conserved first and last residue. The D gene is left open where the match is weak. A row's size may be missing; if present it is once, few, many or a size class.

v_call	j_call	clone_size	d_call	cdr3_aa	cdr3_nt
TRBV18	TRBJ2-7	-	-	CASSKTASYEQYF	TGTGCCAGCTCAAAGACAGCTTCCTACGAGCAGTACTTC
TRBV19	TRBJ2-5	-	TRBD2	CASSMWLAGLETQYF	TGTGCCAGTAGTATGTGGCTAGCGGGGCTAGAGACCCAGTACTTC
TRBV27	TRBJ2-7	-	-	CASSLLPGRPTGEQYF	TGTGCCAGCAGTTTACTTCCGGGCAGGCCGACCGGCGAGCAGTACTTC
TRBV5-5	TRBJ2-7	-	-	CASSSDWGWGEQYF	TGTGCCAGCAGTTCGGACTGGGGTTGGGGCGAGCAGTACTTC
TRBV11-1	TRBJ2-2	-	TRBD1	CASSQQGAGGELFF	TGTGCCAGCAGCCAACAGGGGGCAGGCGGGGAGCTGTTTTTT
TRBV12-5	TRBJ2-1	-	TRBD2	CASGPSGRAGNEQFF	TGTGCTAGTGGTCCAAGCGGGAGGGCCGGAAATGAGCAGTTCTTC
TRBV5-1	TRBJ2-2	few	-	CASSLELGDTGELFF	TGCGCCAGCAGCTTGGAACTAGGTGACACCGGGGAGCTGTTTTTT
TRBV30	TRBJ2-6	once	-	CAWSVRFSSGANVLTF	TGTGCCTGGAGTGTACGATTCAGCTCTGGGGCCAACGTCCTGACTTTC
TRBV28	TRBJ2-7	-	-	CASTLGPGLGLVLEQYF	TGTGCCAGCACCCTGGGACCTGGGTTGGGCCTCGTTCTCGAGCAGTACTTC
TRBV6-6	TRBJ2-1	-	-	CASRRQRSSSYNEQFF	TGTGCCAGCAGGAGACAGCGGAGTTCATCCTACAATGAGCAGTTCTTC
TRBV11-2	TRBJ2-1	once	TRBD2	CASSITSGLNEQFF	TGTGCCAGCAGCATTACTAGCGGGTTGAATGAGCAGTTCTTC
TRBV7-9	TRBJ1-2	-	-	CASSLRDRGSAYGYTF	TGTGCCAGCAGCTTAAGGGACCGGGGGTCAGCCTATGGCTACACCTTC
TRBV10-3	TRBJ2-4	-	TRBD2	CAISEMAGDGKNIQYF	TGTGCCATCAGTGAGATGGCGGGGGACGGCAAAAACATTCAGTACTTC
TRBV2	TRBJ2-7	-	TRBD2	CASRDIGLAGPYEQYF	TGTGCCAGCAGAGATATCGGACTAGCGGGTCCCTACGAGCAGTACTTC
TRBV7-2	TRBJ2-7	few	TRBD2	CASSAESLAGAGEQYF	TGTGCCAGCAGCGCCGAATCACTAGCGGGAGCAGGCGAGCAGTACTTC
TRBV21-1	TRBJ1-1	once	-	CASSSRQGAPGAFF	TGTGCCAGCAGCAGCCGACAGGGGGCGCCCGGAGCTTTCTTT
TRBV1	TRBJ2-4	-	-	CTSSQDLRTSGKAKNIQYF	TGCACCAGCAGCCAAGATCTCCGGACTAGCGGGAAAGCCAAAAACATTCAGTACTTC
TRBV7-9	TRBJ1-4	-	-	CASSHGEKLFF	TGTGCCAGCAGCCACGGGGAAAAACTGTTTTTT
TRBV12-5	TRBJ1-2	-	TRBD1	CASAGDRGSYGYTF	TGTGCTAGTGCCGGGGACAGGGGAAGCTATGGCTACACCTTC
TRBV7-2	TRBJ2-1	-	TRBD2	CASSFRVTSGSYNEQFF	TGTGCCAGCAGCTTTCGAGTTACTAGCGGGAGCTACAATGAGCAGTTCTTC
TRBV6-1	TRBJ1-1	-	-	CASSEGRNTEAFF	TGTGCCAGCAGTGAAGGGAGGAACACTGAAGCTTTCTTT
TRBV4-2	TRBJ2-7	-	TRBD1	CASSQGDRDSHEQYF	TGTGCCAGCAGCCAAGGGGACAGGGACAGCCACGAGCAGTACTTC
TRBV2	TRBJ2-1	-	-	CASKGGTAYNEQFF	TGTGCCAGCAAGGGTGGAACAGCCTACAATGAGCAGTTCTTC
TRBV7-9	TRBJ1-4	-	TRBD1	CASSPRTGGVSEKLFF	TGTGCCAGCAGCCCCCGAACAGGGGGCGTGAGTGAAAAACTGTTTTTT
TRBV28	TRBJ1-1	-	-	CASSYNRRMNTEAFF	TGTGCCAGCAGTTACAACAGGAGGATGAACACTGAAGCTTTCTTT
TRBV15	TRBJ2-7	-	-	CATSRQQGYEQYF	TGTGCCACCAGCAGGCAACAGGGTTACGAGCAGTACTTC
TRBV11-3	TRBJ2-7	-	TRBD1	CASSSSPGQGSHEQYF	TGTGCCAGCAGCTCCTCTCCGGGACAGGGGTCCCACGAGCAGTACTTC
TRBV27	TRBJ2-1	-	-	CASILPGNSYNEQFF	TGTGCCAGCATATTACCGGGTAACTCCTACAATGAGCAGTTCTTC
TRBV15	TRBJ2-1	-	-	CATSDPGGPSSYNEQFF	TGTGCCACCAGCGATCCAGGCGGCCCCAGCTCCTACAATGAGCAGTTCTTC
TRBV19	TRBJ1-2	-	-	CASSTYGALPGGYTF	TGTGCCAGTAGTACGTATGGGGCCCTCCCAGGAGGCTACACCTTC
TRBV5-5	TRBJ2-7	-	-	CASSLGQLDEQYF	TGTGCCAGCAGCCTGGGGCAGTTGGACGAGCAGTACTTC
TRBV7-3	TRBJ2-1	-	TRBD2	CASSSVAGGNNEQFF	TGTGCCAGCAGCTCCGTAGCGGGAGGGAACAATGAGCAGTTCTTC
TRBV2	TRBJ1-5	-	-	CASSSREDQPQHF	TGTGCCAGCAGTTCCCGGGAAGATCAGCCCCAGCATTTT
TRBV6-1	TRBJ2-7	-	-	CASSAPTFGRHSYEQYF	TGTGCCAGCAGTGCCCCCACCTTTGGCAGACACTCCTACGAGCAGTACTTC
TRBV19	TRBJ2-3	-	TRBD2	CASRTSGRVLSDTQYF	TGTGCCAGTAGGACTAGCGGGAGGGTCCTCTCAGATACGCAGTATTTT
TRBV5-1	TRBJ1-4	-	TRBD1	CASSPGQGISEKLFF	TGCGCCAGCAGCCCGGGACAGGGAATTTCTGAAAAACTGTTTTTT
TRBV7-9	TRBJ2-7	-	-	CASSNMDSYEQYF	TGTGCCAGCAGCAATATGGACTCCTACGAGCAGTACTTC
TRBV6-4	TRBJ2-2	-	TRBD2	CASRPLAGKNTGELFF	TGTGCCAGCAGACCCCTAGCGGGAAAGAACACCGGGGAGCTGTTTTTT
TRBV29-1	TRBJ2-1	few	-	CSVEDRRGNNEQFF	TGCAGCGTTGAAGATCGGCGTGGAAACAATGAGCAGTTCTTC
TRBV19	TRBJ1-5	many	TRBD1	CASSRQGALVDQPQHF	TGTGCCAGTAGTCGGCAGGGGGCCCTGGTTGATCAGCCCCAGCATTTT
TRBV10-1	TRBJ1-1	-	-	CASSVVSLNTEAFF	TGCGCCAGCAGTGTTGTCAGCCTGAACACTGAAGCTTTCTTT
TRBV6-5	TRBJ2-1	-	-	CATSRPSNNEQFF	TGTGCCACCTCAAGGCCTTCGAACAATGAGCAGTTCTTC
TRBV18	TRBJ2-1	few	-	CASSPPREREQFF	TGTGCCAGCTCACCACCCCGGGAGCGTGAGCAGTTCTTC
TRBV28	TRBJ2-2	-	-	CASTTDNTGELFF	TGTGCCAGCACAACCGATAACACCGGGGAGCTGTTTTTT
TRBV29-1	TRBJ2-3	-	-	CSVHPPWVDTQYF	TGCAGCGTCCATCCCCCGTGGGTAGATACGCAGTATTTT
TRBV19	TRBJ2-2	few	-	CASSIAAGNGELFF	TGTGCCAGTAGTATAGCGGCAGGAAACGGGGAGCTGTTTTTT
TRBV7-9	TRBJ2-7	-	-	CAIHSGGTTDSYEQYF	TGTGCCATCCACAGTGGTGGGACGACGGACTCCTACGAGCAGTACTTC
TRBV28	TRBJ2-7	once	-	CASSPLPGQRERLGAYEQYF	TGTGCCAGCAGTCCCCTCCCCGGACAGCGGGAAAGGTTGGGGGCCTACGAGCAGTACTTC
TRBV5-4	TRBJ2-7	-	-	CASSLDGGVYMGEQYF	TGTGCCAGCAGCTTGGATGGCGGGGTTTATATGGGCGAGCAGTACTTC
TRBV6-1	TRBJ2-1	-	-	CASSEYEQFF	TGTGCCAGCAGTGAGTATGAGCAGTTCTTC
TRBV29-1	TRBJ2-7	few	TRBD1	CSVEDRPPGQPSPGEQYF	TGCAGCGTTGAAGATAGACCACCGGGACAGCCTTCACCGGGGGAGCAGTACTTC
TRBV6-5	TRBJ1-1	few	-	CASRSGPRSTEAFF	TGTGCCAGCCGCTCGGGACCCCGGAGCACTGAAGCTTTCTTT
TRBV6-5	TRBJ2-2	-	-	CASSYLSPGTGELFF	TGTGCCAGCAGTTACTTGTCACCGGGAACCGGGGAGCTGTTTTTT
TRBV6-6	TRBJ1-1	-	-	CASSPPVGQSTEAFF	TGTGCCAGCAGCCCTCCCGTAGGACAGAGCACTGAAGCTTTCTTT
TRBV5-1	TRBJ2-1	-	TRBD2	CASSLSSGSYNEQFF	TGCGCCAGCAGCCTTAGCAGCGGGAGCTACAATGAGCAGTTCTTC
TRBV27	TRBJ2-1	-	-	CASSLSATYNEQFF	TGTGCCAGCAGTTTATCTGCCACCTACAATGAGCAGTTCTTC
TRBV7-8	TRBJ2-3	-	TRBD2	CASSARRLAGEGDTQYF	TGTGCCAGCAGCGCTAGACGACTAGCGGGAGAAGGAGATACGCAGTATTTT
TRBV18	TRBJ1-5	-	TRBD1	CASSPGQIPNQPQHF	TGTGCCAGCTCACCGGGACAGATCCCTAATCAGCCCCAGCATTTT
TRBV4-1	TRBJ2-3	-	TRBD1	CASAGTGVDTQYF	TGCGCCAGCGCCGGGACAGGGGTTGATACGCAGTATTTT